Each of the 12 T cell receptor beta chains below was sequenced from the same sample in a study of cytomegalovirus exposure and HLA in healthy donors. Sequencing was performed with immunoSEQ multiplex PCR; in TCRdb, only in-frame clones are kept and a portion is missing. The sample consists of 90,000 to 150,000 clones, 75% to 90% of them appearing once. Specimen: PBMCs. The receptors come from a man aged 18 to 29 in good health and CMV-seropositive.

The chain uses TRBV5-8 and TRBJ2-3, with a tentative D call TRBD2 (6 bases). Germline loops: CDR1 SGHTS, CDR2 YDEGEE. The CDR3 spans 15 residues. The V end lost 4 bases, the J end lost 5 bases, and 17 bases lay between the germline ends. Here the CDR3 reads CASSPEGRAGDTQYF. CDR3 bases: TGTGCCAGCAGCCCGGAGGGCAGGGCGGGAGATACGCAGTATTTT.

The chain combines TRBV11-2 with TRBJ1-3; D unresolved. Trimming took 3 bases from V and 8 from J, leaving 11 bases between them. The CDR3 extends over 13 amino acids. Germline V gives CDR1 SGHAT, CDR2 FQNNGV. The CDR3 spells CASSLTPRDTIYF. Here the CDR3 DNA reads TGTGCCAGCAGCTTGACCCCACGGGACACCATATATTTT. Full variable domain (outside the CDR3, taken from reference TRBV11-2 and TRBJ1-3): EAGVAQSPRYKIIEKRQSVAFWCNPISGHATLYWYQQILGQGPKLLIQFQNNGVVDDSQLPKDRFSAERLKGVDSTLKIQPAKLEDSAVYLCASSLTPRDTIYFGEGSWLTVV.

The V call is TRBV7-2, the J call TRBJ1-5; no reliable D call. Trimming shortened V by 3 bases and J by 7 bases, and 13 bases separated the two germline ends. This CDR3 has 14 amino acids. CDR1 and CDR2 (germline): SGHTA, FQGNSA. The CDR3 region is CASSFSDSNQPQHF. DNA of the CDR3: TGTGCCAGCAGCTTCTCTGACTCGAACCAGCCCCAGCATTTT.

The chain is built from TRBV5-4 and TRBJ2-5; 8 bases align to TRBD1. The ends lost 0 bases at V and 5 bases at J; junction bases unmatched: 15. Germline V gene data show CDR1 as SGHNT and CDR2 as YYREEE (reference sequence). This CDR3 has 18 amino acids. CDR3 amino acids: CASSLGPYRGSLGETQYF. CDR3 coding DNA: TGTGCCAGCAGCTTGGGTCCGTACAGGGGGTCTCTTGGGGAGACCCAGTACTTC.

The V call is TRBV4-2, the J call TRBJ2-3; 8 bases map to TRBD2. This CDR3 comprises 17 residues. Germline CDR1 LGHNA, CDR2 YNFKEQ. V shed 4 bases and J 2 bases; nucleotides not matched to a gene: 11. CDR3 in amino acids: CASSPAGELDSTDTQYF. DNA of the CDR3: TGTGCCAGCAGCCCAGCGGGGGAACTCGACTCCACAGATACGCAGTATTTT.

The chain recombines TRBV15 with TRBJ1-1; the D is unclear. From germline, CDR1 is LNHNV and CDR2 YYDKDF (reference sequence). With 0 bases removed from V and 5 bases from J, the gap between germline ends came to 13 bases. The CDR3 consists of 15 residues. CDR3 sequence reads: CATSRDSGSRTEAFF. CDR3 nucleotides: TGTGCCACCAGCAGAGATAGTGGTAGTAGAACTGAAGCTTTCTTT.

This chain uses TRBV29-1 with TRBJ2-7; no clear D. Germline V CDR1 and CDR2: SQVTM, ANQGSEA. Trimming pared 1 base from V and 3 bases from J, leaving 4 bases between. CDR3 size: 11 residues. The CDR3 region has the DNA TGCAGCGTTGAAGCAGTCTACGAGCAGTACTTC. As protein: CSVEAVYEQYF.

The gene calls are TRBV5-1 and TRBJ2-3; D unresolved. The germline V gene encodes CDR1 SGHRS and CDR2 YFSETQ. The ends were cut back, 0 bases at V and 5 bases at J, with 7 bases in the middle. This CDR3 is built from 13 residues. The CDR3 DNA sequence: TGCGCCAGCAGCTTGGTCCCCGGAGATACGCAGTATTTT. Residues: CASSLVPGDTQYF.

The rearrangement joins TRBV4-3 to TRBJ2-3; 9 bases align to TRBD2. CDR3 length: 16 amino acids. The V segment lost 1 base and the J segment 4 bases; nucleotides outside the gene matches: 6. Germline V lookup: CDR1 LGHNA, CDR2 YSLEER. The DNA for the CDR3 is TGCGCCAGCAGCCAAGGGCCGCGGGGGGGCGCAGATACGCAGTATTTT. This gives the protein CASSQGPRGGADTQYF.

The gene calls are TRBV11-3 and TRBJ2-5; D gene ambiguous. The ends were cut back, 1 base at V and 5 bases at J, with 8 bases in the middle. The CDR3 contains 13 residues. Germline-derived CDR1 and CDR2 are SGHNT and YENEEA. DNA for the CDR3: TGTGCCAGCAGCTTAGCGGGTTGGGAGACCCAGTACTTC. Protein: CASSLAGWETQYF. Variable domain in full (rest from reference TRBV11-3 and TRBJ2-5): EAGVVQSPRYKIIEKKQPVAFWCNPISGHNTLYWYLQNLGQGPELLIRYENEEAVDDSQLPKDRFSAERLKGVDSTLKIQPAELGDSAVYLCASSLAGWETQYFGPGTRLLVL.

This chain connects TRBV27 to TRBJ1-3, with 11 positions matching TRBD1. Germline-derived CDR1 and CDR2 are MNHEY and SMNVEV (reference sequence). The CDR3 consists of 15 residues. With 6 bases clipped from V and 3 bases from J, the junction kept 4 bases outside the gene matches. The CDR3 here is CASSLGQGVGNTIYF. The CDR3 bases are TGTGCCAGCAGCCTGGGACAGGGGGTTGGAAACACCATATATTTT.

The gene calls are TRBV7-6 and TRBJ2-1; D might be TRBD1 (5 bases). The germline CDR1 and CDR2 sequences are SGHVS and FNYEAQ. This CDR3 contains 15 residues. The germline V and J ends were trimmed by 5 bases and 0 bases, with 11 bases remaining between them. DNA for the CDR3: TGTGCCAGCAGCCTAGACAGAAGCTCCTACAATGAGCAGTTCTTC. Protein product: CASSLDRSSYNEQFF.